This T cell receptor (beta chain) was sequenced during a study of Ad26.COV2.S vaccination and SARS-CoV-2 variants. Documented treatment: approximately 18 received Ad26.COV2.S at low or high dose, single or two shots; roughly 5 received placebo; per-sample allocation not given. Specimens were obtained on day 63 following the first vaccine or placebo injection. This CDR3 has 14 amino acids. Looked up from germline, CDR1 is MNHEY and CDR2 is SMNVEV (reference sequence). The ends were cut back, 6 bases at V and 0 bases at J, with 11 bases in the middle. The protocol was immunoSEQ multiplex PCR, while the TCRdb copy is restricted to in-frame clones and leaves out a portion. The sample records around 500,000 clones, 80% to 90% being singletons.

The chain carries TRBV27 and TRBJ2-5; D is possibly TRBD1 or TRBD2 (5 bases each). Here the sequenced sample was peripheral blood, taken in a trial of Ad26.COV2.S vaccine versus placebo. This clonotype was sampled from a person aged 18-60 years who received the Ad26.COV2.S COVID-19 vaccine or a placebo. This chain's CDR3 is CASSNMGHQETQYF. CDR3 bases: TGTGCCAGCAGCAATATGGGACACCAAGAGACCCAGTACTTC.